These T cell receptor beta chains were read from a single sample in a study of shared clonotypes between healthy human individuals. Libraries were prepared by immunoSEQ multiplex PCR; TCRdb keeps only in-frame clonotypes and omits some of them. The data contain some 1.4 million clones, about 96% of them seen just once; the ten biggest clones take up 1.2%. Sequences were obtained from naive CD4+ T cells sorted from blood. These TCRs come from a man aged 25-45 years in good health. The CDR3 runs from the conserved cysteine through the conserved F or W. A D gene is named only where the DNA matches it firmly. Clone size appears in some rows only: once, few, many, or a class for an expanded clone.

clone_size: .; d_call: .; v_call: TRBV6-5; j_call: TRBJ2-5; cdr3_aa: CASRRQETQYF; cdr3_nt: TGTGCCAGCAGGAGGCAAGAGACCCAGTACTTC
clone_size: .; d_call: .; v_call: TRBV19; j_call: TRBJ2-1; cdr3_aa: CASSIGTASNEQFF; cdr3_nt: TGTGCCAGTAGTATAGGCACCGCCAGCAATGAGCAGTTCTTC
clone_size: .; d_call: .; v_call: TRBV19; j_call: TRBJ2-5; cdr3_aa: CASSVRRQRETQYF; cdr3_nt: TGTGCCAGTAGTGTCAGACGGCAGCGGGAGACCCAGTACTTC
clone_size: .; d_call: TRBD2; v_call: TRBV19; j_call: TRBJ2-1; cdr3_aa: CASSSSGTSFLFF; cdr3_nt: TGTGCCAGTAGTTCCTCCGGGACTAGCTTCCTGTTCTTC
clone_size: .; d_call: .; v_call: TRBV7-2; j_call: TRBJ2-7; cdr3_aa: CASSAADERYF; cdr3_nt: TGTGCCAGCAGCGCGGCGGACGAGCGATACTTC
clone_size: .; d_call: .; v_call: TRBV7-2; j_call: TRBJ2-1; cdr3_aa: CASSLDLVDGLFF; cdr3_nt: TGTGCCAGCAGCTTAGATCTTGTGGACGGGCTGTTCTTC
clone_size: .; d_call: .; v_call: TRBV11-2; j_call: TRBJ1-1; cdr3_aa: CASSLVGGNTEAFF; cdr3_nt: TGTGCCAGCAGCTTAGTAGGGGGGAACACTGAAGCTTTCTTT
clone_size: .; d_call: .; v_call: TRBV6-5; j_call: TRBJ1-2; cdr3_aa: CASSYVPQGPGYTF; cdr3_nt: TGTGCCAGCAGTTACGTTCCACAGGGTCCTGGCTACACCTTC
clone_size: .; d_call: .; v_call: TRBV6-5; j_call: TRBJ1-2; cdr3_aa: CATTPGHPNYGYTF; cdr3_nt: TGTGCCACCACACCGGGACACCCTAACTATGGCTACACCTTC
clone_size: .; d_call: .; v_call: TRBV28; j_call: TRBJ2-3; cdr3_aa: CASSLRTSSTDTQYF; cdr3_nt: TGTGCCAGCAGTCTAAGGACCTCTAGCACAGATACGCAGTATTTT
clone_size: .; d_call: .; v_call: TRBV9; j_call: TRBJ2-5; cdr3_aa: CASSVGLQETQYF; cdr3_nt: TGTGCCAGCAGCGTAGGACTCCAAGAGACCCAGTACTTC
clone_size: .; d_call: .; v_call: TRBV6-6; j_call: TRBJ2-1; cdr3_aa: CASSYPPGTVDEQFF; cdr3_nt: TGTGCCAGCAGTTACCCCCCAGGCACCGTCGATGAGCAGTTCTTC
clone_size: .; d_call: TRBD1; v_call: TRBV28; j_call: TRBJ1-5; cdr3_aa: CASTDADRFVQPQHF; cdr3_nt: TGTGCCAGCACCGACGCGGACAGGTTCGTTCAGCCCCAGCATTTT
clone_size: .; d_call: .; v_call: TRBV5-1; j_call: TRBJ2-1; cdr3_aa: CASSLDPGVNEQFF; cdr3_nt: TGCGCCAGCAGCTTGGACCCAGGGGTGAATGAGCAGTTCTTC
clone_size: .; d_call: .; v_call: TRBV15; j_call: TRBJ2-7; cdr3_aa: CATSRYAGTRTYEQYF; cdr3_nt: TGTGCCACCAGCAGGTATGCCGGGACTCGAACCTACGAGCAGTACTTC
clone_size: .; d_call: TRBD1; v_call: TRBV4-1; j_call: TRBJ1-4; cdr3_aa: CASSKIRGQQNEKLFF; cdr3_nt: TGCGCCAGCAGCAAAATCCGGGGACAGCAGAATGAAAAACTGTTTTTT
clone_size: .; d_call: .; v_call: TRBV15; j_call: TRBJ2-2; cdr3_aa: CATWTVGELFF; cdr3_nt: TGTGCCACCTGGACCGTCGGGGAGCTGTTTTTT
clone_size: .; d_call: .; v_call: TRBV6-1; j_call: TRBJ1-2; cdr3_aa: CASSEVVGILNYGYTF; cdr3_nt: TGTGCCAGCAGTGAAGTAGTGGGCATTCTTAACTATGGCTACACCTTC
clone_size: .; d_call: TRBD2; v_call: TRBV5-4; j_call: TRBJ2-2; cdr3_aa: CASSFGLAGDTGELFF; cdr3_nt: TGTGCCAGCAGCTTTGGACTAGCGGGAGATACCGGGGAGCTGTTTTTT
clone_size: .; d_call: TRBD1; v_call: TRBV10-3; j_call: TRBJ2-1; cdr3_aa: CASRARDRPYNEQFF; cdr3_nt: TGTGCCAGCAGAGCCCGGGACAGACCCTACAATGAGCAGTTCTTC
clone_size: .; d_call: .; v_call: TRBV9; j_call: TRBJ1-1; cdr3_aa: CASSVQTGPNTEAFF; cdr3_nt: TGTGCCAGCAGCGTACAGACAGGCCCGAACACTGAAGCTTTCTTT
clone_size: .; d_call: .; v_call: TRBV28; j_call: TRBJ2-1; cdr3_aa: CASSLAGGDNEQFF; cdr3_nt: TGTGCCAGCAGTTTAGCTGGAGGCGACAATGAGCAGTTCTTC
clone_size: .; d_call: .; v_call: TRBV6-1; j_call: TRBJ1-4; cdr3_aa: CASSVQPGLINEKLFF; cdr3_nt: TGTGCCAGCAGTGTCCAACCGGGACTGATTAATGAAAAACTGTTTTTT
clone_size: .; d_call: .; v_call: TRBV20-1; j_call: TRBJ2-1; cdr3_aa: CSAQYNEQFF; cdr3_nt: TGCAGTGCCCAATACAATGAGCAGTTCTTC
clone_size: .; d_call: .; v_call: TRBV7-6; j_call: TRBJ2-7; cdr3_aa: CASSSLLIAPYEQYF; cdr3_nt: TGTGCCAGCAGCTCTCTTCTGATAGCCCCCTACGAGCAGTACTTC
clone_size: .; d_call: TRBD1; v_call: TRBV6-5; j_call: TRBJ1-3; cdr3_aa: CASSPGQGTGNTIYF; cdr3_nt: TGTGCCAGCAGCCCTGGACAGGGAACTGGAAACACCATATATTTT
clone_size: .; d_call: .; v_call: TRBV27; j_call: TRBJ2-7; cdr3_aa: CASSFRGAQQYF; cdr3_nt: TGTGCCAGCAGTTTTAGGGGAGCGCAGCAGTACTTC
clone_size: .; d_call: .; v_call: TRBV6-5; j_call: TRBJ2-7; cdr3_aa: CASSYLPGFLYEQYF; cdr3_nt: TGTGCCAGCAGTTACCTCCCCGGGTTCCTATACGAGCAGTACTTC
clone_size: once; d_call: .; v_call: TRBV7-2; j_call: TRBJ2-3; cdr3_aa: CASSASTDTQYF; cdr3_nt: TGTGCCAGCAGCGCCTCCACAGATACGCAGTATTTT
clone_size: few; d_call: .; v_call: TRBV18; j_call: TRBJ2-7; cdr3_aa: CASSRDLSYEQYF; cdr3_nt: TGTGCCAGCTCACGAGACCTCTCCTACGAGCAGTACTTC
clone_size: .; d_call: .; v_call: TRBV18; j_call: TRBJ2-7; cdr3_aa: CASSQDRSYEQYF; cdr3_nt: TGTGCCAGCTCGCAGGACAGATCCTACGAGCAGTACTTC
clone_size: once; d_call: .; v_call: TRBV6-5; j_call: TRBJ1-5; cdr3_aa: CASSHRDSNQPQHF; cdr3_nt: TGTGCCAGCAGTCACCGGGACAGCAATCAGCCCCAGCATTTT
clone_size: .; d_call: TRBD1; v_call: TRBV18; j_call: TRBJ2-3; cdr3_aa: CASSPPTGQPDTQYF; cdr3_nt: TGTGCCAGCTCACCACCGACAGGGCAGCCAGATACGCAGTATTTT
clone_size: .; d_call: .; v_call: TRBV27; j_call: TRBJ1-1; cdr3_aa: CASSFARYTEAFF; cdr3_nt: TGTGCCAGCAGTTTTGCTCGCTACACTGAAGCTTTCTTT
clone_size: .; d_call: TRBD1; v_call: TRBV5-4; j_call: TRBJ2-7; cdr3_aa: CASSHGQGVYEQYF; cdr3_nt: TGTGCCAGCAGCCACGGACAGGGGGTCTACGAGCAGTACTTC
clone_size: .; d_call: .; v_call: TRBV28; j_call: TRBJ2-5; cdr3_aa: CASRQRQETQYF; cdr3_nt: TGTGCCAGCAGGCAGAGACAAGAGACCCAGTACTTC
clone_size: .; d_call: .; v_call: TRBV10-3; j_call: TRBJ2-7; cdr3_aa: CAISGGWEREQYF; cdr3_nt: TGTGCCATCAGTGGGGGCTGGGAGAGGGAGCAGTACTTC
clone_size: once; d_call: TRBD2; v_call: TRBV5-1; j_call: TRBJ2-7; cdr3_aa: CASSLTSGFYEQYF; cdr3_nt: TGCGCCAGCAGCTTAACTAGCGGATTCTACGAGCAGTACTTC
clone_size: .; d_call: .; v_call: TRBV5-4; j_call: TRBJ2-2; cdr3_aa: CASSGKGGSGELFF; cdr3_nt: TGTGCCAGCAGCGGAAAAGGAGGATCCGGGGAGCTGTTTTTT
clone_size: .; d_call: .; v_call: TRBV9; j_call: TRBJ2-7; cdr3_aa: CASSVGGAPSYEQYF; cdr3_nt: TGTGCCAGCAGCGTAGGGGGCGCCCCCTCCTACGAGCAGTACTTC
clone_size: .; d_call: .; v_call: TRBV7-8; j_call: TRBJ1-3; cdr3_aa: CASSLVPGNTIYF; cdr3_nt: TGTGCCAGCAGCTTAGTCCCTGGAAACACCATATATTTT
clone_size: .; d_call: TRBD2; v_call: TRBV15; j_call: TRBJ2-1; cdr3_aa: CATSGGLAVINEQFF; cdr3_nt: TGTGCCACCAGCGGGGGACTAGCGGTTATCAATGAGCAGTTCTTC
clone_size: .; d_call: .; v_call: TRBV14; j_call: TRBJ2-3; cdr3_aa: CASSQGALFGPLHTQYF; cdr3_nt: TGTGCCAGCAGCCAAGGGGCCCTTTTTGGTCCCTTACATACGCAGTATTTT